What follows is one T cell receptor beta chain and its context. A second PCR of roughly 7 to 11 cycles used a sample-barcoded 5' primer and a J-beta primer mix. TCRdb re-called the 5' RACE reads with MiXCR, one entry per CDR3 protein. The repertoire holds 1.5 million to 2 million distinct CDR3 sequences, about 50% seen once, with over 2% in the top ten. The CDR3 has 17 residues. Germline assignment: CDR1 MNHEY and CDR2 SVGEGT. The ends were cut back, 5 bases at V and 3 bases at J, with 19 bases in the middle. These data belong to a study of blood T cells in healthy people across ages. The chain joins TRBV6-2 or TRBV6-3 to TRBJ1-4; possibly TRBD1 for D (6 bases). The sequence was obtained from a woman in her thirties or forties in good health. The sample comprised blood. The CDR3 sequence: CASSRRGGRAANEKLFF. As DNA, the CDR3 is TGTGCCAGCAGTCGAAGAGGGGGAAGAGCCGCTAATGAAAAACTGTTTTTT.